These T cell receptor beta chains were read from a single sample in a study of blood T cell repertoires in COVID-19. Produced via immunoSEQ multiplex PCR; TCRdb's table is partial and in-frame only. The sample contains 130,000 to 150,000 clones, approximately 82% of which appear only once. Sequenced: peripheral blood. The receptor set was obtained from a human donor with acute or convalescent COVID-19. The donor label of this sample is uncertain. The CDR3 runs from the conserved cysteine through the conserved F or W. Fields, in order: D gene, clone size, V gene, J gene, CDR3 protein, CDR3 DNA. A D gene is named only where the DNA matches it firmly. Clone size is shown for a subset of rows, as once, few, many or a class of expanded clone.

-	-	TRBV11-2	TRBJ1-2	CASSFRDYGYTF	TGTGCCAGCAGCTTTAGAGACTATGGCTACACCTTC
TRBD1	few	TRBV7-2	TRBJ1-3	CASSPQDRASGNTIYF	TGTGCCAGCAGCCCGCAAGACAGGGCCTCTGGAAACACCATATATTTT
-	-	TRBV2	TRBJ2-2	CASKRDGTNTGELFF	TGTGCCAGCAAGAGGGACGGGACAAACACCGGGGAGCTGTTTTTT
-	-	TRBV19	TRBJ1-3	CASRPVAGSGNTIYF	TGTGCCAGTAGGCCCGTCGCGGGATCTGGAAACACCATATATTTT
-	-	TRBV19	TRBJ1-1	CASSTSSTGNTEAFF	TGTGCCAGTAGTACTTCTTCGACAGGGAACACTGAAGCTTTCTTT
-	-	TRBV12-3/TRBV12-4	TRBJ1-6	CASSSGGLSPLHF	TGTGCCAGCAGTTCCGGGGGGCTTTCACCCCTCCACTTT
-	-	TRBV3-1/TRBV3-2	TRBJ1-5	CASSQNQGQPQHF	TGTGCCAGCAGCCAAAATCAGGGGCAGCCCCAGCATTTT
-	-	TRBV7-2	TRBJ2-7	CASSLVVSGYEQYF	TGTGCCAGCAGCTTAGTCGTATCAGGCTACGAGCAGTACTTC
TRBD1	-	TRBV6-5	TRBJ1-1	CASGWTGENTEAFF	TGTGCCAGCGGGTGGACAGGTGAGAACACTGAAGCTTTCTTT
-	once	TRBV5-1	TRBJ1-2	CASSFGLQTNYGYTF	TGCGCCAGCAGCTTTGGATTACAGACCAACTATGGCTACACCTTC
TRBD2	-	TRBV14	TRBJ2-5	CASSPLLAGGPRSETQYF	TGTGCCAGCAGCCCCTTACTCGCGGGGGGGCCGCGATCGGAGACCCAGTACTTC
-	-	TRBV21-1	TRBJ2-1	CASNSGTSGDNEQFF	TGTGCCAGCAACTCCGGGACTAGCGGAGACAATGAGCAGTTCTTC
-	-	TRBV5-1	TRBJ2-3	CASSFSGQGIDTQYF	TGCGCCAGCAGCTTTTCGGGGCAGGGGATAGATACGCAGTATTTT
TRBD1	-	TRBV11-3	TRBJ1-1	CASSLGDRGNTEAFF	TGTGCCAGCAGCTTAGGGGACAGGGGGAACACTGAAGCTTTCTTT
-	-	TRBV2	TRBJ1-5	CASREVPNQPQHF	TGTGCCAGCAGGGAAGTTCCGAATCAGCCCCAGCATTTT
-	-	TRBV14	TRBJ2-1	CASSRRGIDNEQFF	TGTGCCAGCAGCCGACGGGGGATCGACAATGAGCAGTTCTTC
-	-	TRBV3-1/TRBV3-2	TRBJ2-1	CASSPGTQSYNEQFF	TGTGCCAGCAGCCCTGGGACTCAGAGCTACAATGAGCAGTTCTTC
TRBD2	-	TRBV6-5	TRBJ2-5	CASGSGGLGGTQYF	TGTGCCAGCGGTAGCGGGGGGCTGGGTGGGACCCAGTACTTC
-	-	TRBV5-4	TRBJ2-1	CASSLRGSSYNEQFF	TGTGCCAGCAGCTTGAGAGGGAGCTCCTACAATGAGCAGTTCTTC
TRBD1	-	TRBV12-5	TRBJ2-5	CASGLVLGDRIETQYF	TGTGCTAGTGGTTTGGTACTCGGGGACAGGATCGAGACCCAGTACTTC
TRBD1	-	TRBV7-2	TRBJ2-7	CASSFQGVGEQYF	TGTGCCAGCAGCTTTCAGGGGGTCGGAGAGCAGTACTTC
TRBD1	-	TRBV5-8	TRBJ1-5	CASSPRTGGQPQHF	TGTGCCAGCAGCCCCCGGACAGGGGGACAGCCCCAGCATTTT
-	-	TRBV20-1	TRBJ1-2	CSARDSRSNLF	TGCAGTGCTAGAGATTCCCGATCTAACCTCTTC
TRBD1	-	TRBV5-7	TRBJ1-2	CASSQTPRGLDRGENGYTF	TGTGCCAGCAGCCAAACCCCCCGGGGACTCGACAGGGGAGAGAATGGCTACACCTTC
-	-	TRBV12-3/TRBV12-4	TRBJ1-5	CASSFSGNQPQHF	TGTGCCAGCAGTTTCTCCGGGAATCAGCCCCAGCATTTT
-	-	TRBV7-7	TRBJ1-3	CASSERVGAGNTIYF	TGTGCTAGCAGCGAACGAGTAGGGGCCGGAAACACCATATATTTT
TRBD1	-	TRBV6-1	TRBJ2-7	CASSEALGQGYYEQYF	TGTGCCAGCAGTGAAGCGCTGGGACAGGGGTACTACGAGCAGTACTTC
TRBD2	-	TRBV10-1	TRBJ2-1	CASSERGTTQYNEQFF	TGCGCCAGCAGTGAGAGAGGGACTACCCAATACAATGAGCAGTTCTTC
TRBD1	-	TRBV7-9	TRBJ1-2	CASRSTTGTGYGYTF	TGTGCCAGCAGGTCAACTACAGGGACAGGCTATGGCTACACCTTC
TRBD1	-	TRBV18	TRBJ1-5	CASSPGRGGGPQHF	TGTGCCAGCTCACCAGGAAGAGGGGGCGGGCCCCAGCATTTT
-	-	TRBV12-3/TRBV12-4	TRBJ1-2	CASANSGKSGYTF	TGTGCCAGCGCAAATTCCGGGAAATCAGGTTACACCTTC
TRBD1	-	TRBV30	TRBJ1-2	CAWSVQGDAGYTF	TGTGCCTGGAGTGTACAGGGGGATGCTGGCTACACCTTC
-	-	TRBV4-2	TRBJ1-4	CASSQNGESGEKLFF	TGTGCCAGCAGCCAAAACGGGGAATCGGGCGAAAAACTGTTTTTT
-	-	TRBV2	TRBJ1-2	CASRYTGLGYGYTF	TGTGCCAGCAGATATACAGGGCTAGGCTATGGCTACACCTTC